This TCR beta chain was recorded in a study of control samples from healthy donors and cancer patients. Profiling relied on immunoSEQ multiplex PCR, and the TCRdb table lists in-frame clones only, not all of them. The sample includes roughly 50,000 clones, nearly 96% of them seen just once. The sequenced sample was blood. The source of this sequence is a young woman in good health.

Here the CDR3 DNA reads TGCGCCAGCAGCGCCGGACGGGATCGCTCCTACGAGCAGTACTTC. Translated: CASSAGRDRSYEQYF. The chain couples TRBV5-1 to TRBJ2-7; D is perhaps TRBD2 (5 bases). The germline V gene has CDR1 SGHRS and CDR2 YFSETQ. The CDR3 is made up of 15 amino acids. V dropped 4 bases and J dropped 0 bases, with 14 bases sitting between them.